Following are 24 T cell receptor beta chains from one sample sequenced in a study of blood T cell repertoires in COVID-19. Produced via immunoSEQ multiplex PCR; TCRdb's table is partial and in-frame only. The sample holds about 220,000 clones, about 85% seen once. Sequenced material: PBMCs or T cells enriched from blood (not recorded which). These receptors were taken from a woman aged 25 to 39 who had recovered from COVID-19.

J is TRBJ1-4 and V is TRBV12-5; D not resolved. V lost 0 bases and J lost 0, with 17 bases in between. This CDR3 is 19 amino acids long. Germline CDR1 is LGHNT and CDR2 is FRNRAP. As DNA, the CDR3 is TGTGCTAGTGGTTTGGTATTGGGCCACAGCCGAGCAACTAATGAAAAACTGTTTTTT. The encoded protein is CASGLVLGHSRATNEKLFF.

The rearrangement joins TRBV6-5 to TRBJ1-1; D is uncertain. CDR3 size: 14 residues. Germline CDR1 is MNHEY and CDR2 is SVGAGI. Trimming took 2 bases from V and 2 from J, leaving 9 bases between them. CDR3 nucleotides: TGTGCCAGCAGTTACGCAGGATTCAACACTGAAGCTTTCTTT. Residues: CASSYAGFNTEAFF.

The chain joins TRBV7-9 to TRBJ2-1, with 8 bases fitting TRBD2. The CDR3 loop spans 15 amino acids. CDR1 and CDR2 from the germline V gene are SEHNR and FQNEAQ (reference sequence). V lost 1 base, J lost 7 bases, and 6 bases stayed unmatched. This CDR3 reads CASSLDSGESNEQFF. The CDR3 DNA sequence: TGTGCCAGCAGCTTAGATAGCGGGGAAAGTAATGAGCAGTTCTTC.

This chain connects TRBV3-1 (or the pseudogene TRBV3-2) to TRBJ1-1; 7 bases map to TRBD1. Germline V gene lookup returns CDR1 LGHDT and CDR2 YNNKEL (reference sequence). J gave up 1 base and V 4 bases, and 3 bases lay outside the gene matches. The length of the CDR3 is 14 residues. The CDR3 here is CASSLQGRNTEAFF. As DNA, the CDR3 is TGTGCCAGCAGCCTACAGGGGAGGAACACTGAAGCTTTCTTT.

The chain has TRBV11-2 and TRBJ2-7; 7 nucleotides align to TRBD1. There are 13 residues in the CDR3. Germline V lookup: CDR1 SGHAT, CDR2 FQNNGV. V dropped 8 bases and J dropped 4; count of bases not matched to a gene: 8. In DNA form, the CDR3 reads TGTGCCAGCGGTTGGGCAGGGGGATACGAGCAGTACTTC. Protein product: CASGWAGGYEQYF.

The chain is built from TRBV4-3 and TRBJ1-2; 7 nucleotides match TRBD1. The CDR3 length is 14 residues. Germline V gives CDR1 LGHNA, CDR2 YSLEER. J lost 3 bases, V lost 1 base, and 2 bases had no gene match. Written as DNA, the CDR3 is TGCGCCAGCAGCCAAGGAACAGGGGACTATGGCTACACCTTC. Translating it yields CASSQGTGDYGYTF.

The chain couples TRBV27 to TRBJ1-5; the D gene is possibly TRBD1 (5 bases). Trimming pared 5 bases from V and 3 bases from J, leaving 8 bases between. The CDR3 is made up of 13 amino acids. Per germline, CDR1 MNHEY and CDR2 SMNVEV (reference sequence). The CDR3 here is CASSPTVNQPQHF. The CDR3 region has the DNA TGTGCCAGCAGTCCGACAGTCAATCAGCCCCAGCATTTT.

The CDR3 sequence: CASSTPGQSNEKLFF. The CDR3 coding sequence is TGTGCCAGTAGTACTCCGGGACAGTCTAATGAAAAACTGTTTTTT. The rearrangement uses TRBV19 and TRBJ1-4, with 7 bases that match TRBD1. The CDR3 loop spans 15 amino acids. Trimming took 4 bases from V and 3 from J; bases not matched to a gene: 5. CDR1 is LNHDA, CDR2 SQIVND, per germline (reference sequence).

About this clone: Compared with germline, one end of the junction differs, possibly owing to a read error. The chain employs TRBV6-1 and TRBJ2-7; D remains unclear. The CDR3 is 13 residues long. CDR1 and CDR2 (germline): MNHNS, SASEGT. This CDR3 is CASREGAGYEQYF. CDR3 coding DNA: TGTGCCAGCAGGGAAGGAGCAGGCTACGAGCAGTACTTC.

This chain links TRBV7-2 with TRBJ1-2; D not resolved. Trimming left V 2 bases short and J 11 bases short, with 18 bases between. This CDR3 contains 14 residues. Germline loops: CDR1 SGHTA, CDR2 FQGNSA. CDR3 DNA sequence: TGTGCCAGCAGCTTAAGATCACAGTTCACGCTGTACACCTTC. Protein product: CASSLRSQFTLYTF.

The rearrangement uses TRBV29-1 and TRBJ2-5; 11 nucleotides match TRBD2. The CDR3 length is 18 residues. V shed 3 bases and J 4 bases; nucleotides not matched to a gene: 16. Per germline, CDR1 SQVTM and CDR2 ANQGSEA. CDR3 nucleotide sequence: TGCAGCGTTGATTGGTTTAGCGGGGGGGCCAGCAGAAGAGAGACCCAGTACTTC. Its protein is CSVDWFSGGASRRETQYF.

As for this clone: The sample carries other DNA sequences with the same CDR3. The chain links TRBV7-9 to TRBJ2-2; the D gene is possibly TRBD2 (6 bases). The V gene lost 5 bases and the J gene lost 5 bases, with 12 bases spanning the gap. CDR1 is SEHNR and CDR2 is FQNEAQ in the germline V gene (reference sequence). The CDR3 has 14 residues. The CDR3 is CASSLRTNTGELFF. The CDR3, as DNA: TGTGCCAGCAGCCTTCGGACTAATACCGGGGAGCTGTTTTTT. The variable domain in full, completed from reference TRBV7-9 and TRBJ2-2, reads DTGVSQNPRHKITKRGQNVTFRCDPISEHNRLYWYRQTLGQGPEFLTYFQNEAQLEKSRLLSDRFSAERPKGSFSTLEIQRTEQGDSAMYLCASSLRTNTGELFFGEGSRLTVL.

This clone occurred once. V is TRBV5-1 and J is TRBJ1-1; TRBD1 agrees at 8 bases. The CDR3 is 13 amino acids. The ends lost 8 bases at V and 4 bases at J; junction bases unmatched: 7. In germline, CDR1 is SGHRS, CDR2 YFSETQ. The CDR3: CASTQGVGTEAFF. DNA of the CDR3: TGCGCCAGTACACAGGGGGTTGGCACTGAAGCTTTCTTT.

V and J are TRBV14 and TRBJ1-6; possibly TRBD1 for D (5 bases). Per germline, CDR1 SGHDN and CDR2 FVKESK. The CDR3 has 13 amino acids. Trimming took off 7 bases at V and 7 bases at J, with 11 bases between the two ends. The CDR3 nucleotides read TGTGCCAGCACCAGGGATCCAAATTCACCCCTCCACTTT. Amino acids: CASTRDPNSPLHF.

The chain is built from TRBV7-9 and TRBJ1-2; TRBD1 matches 9 bases. Per germline, CDR1 SEHNR and CDR2 FQNEAQ (reference sequence). V shed 5 bases, J shed 8 bases, and the junction held 9 bases outside the gene matches. There are 14 residues in the CDR3. The CDR3 DNA reads TGTGCCAGCAGCCCGTACACAGGGGGCGTAGGCTACACCTTC. Its protein is CASSPYTGGVGYTF. Full variable domain (outside the CDR3, taken from reference TRBV7-9 and TRBJ1-2): DTGVSQNPRHKITKRGQNVTFRCDPISEHNRLYWYRQTLGQGPEFLTYFQNEAQLEKSRLLSDRFSAERPKGSFSTLEIQRTEQGDSAMYLCASSPYTGGVGYTFGSGTRLTVV.

V and J are TRBV4-3 and TRBJ1-1, with TRBD1 matching 7 bases. CDR1 LGHNA and CDR2 YSLEER come from the germline V gene. J was trimmed by 2 bases and V by 5 bases; bases with no gene match: 8. The CDR3 is made up of 15 amino acids. In DNA form, the CDR3 reads TGCGCCAGCAGCAGGGGGCGCGGGATCAACACTGAAGCTTTCTTT. Translation gives CASSRGRGINTEAFF.

The V gene is TRBV4-1, the J gene TRBJ1-4; D not resolved. CDR3 size: 14 residues. Germline loops: CDR1 MGHRA, CDR2 YSYEKL. Deletions cut 2 bases from V and 10 bases from J, with 14 bases between. In nucleotides, the CDR3 is TGCGCCAGCAGCCAACCTTGGACTGGAAGAAAACTGTTTTTT. Its translation: CASSQPWTGRKLFF.

The chain uses TRBV28 and TRBJ1-2; 7 nucleotides agree with TRBD1. Germline V gene sequence: CDR1 MDHEN, CDR2 SYDVKM. This CDR3 has 14 amino acids. The V and J ends lost 5 bases and 7 bases, in that order; junction bases with no gene match: 10. CDR3 nucleotides: TGTGCCAGCAGTGTAGGAGGCAGGGGGTTTGGCTACACCTTC. It codes for CASSVGGRGFGYTF.

The rearrangement uses TRBV4-2 and TRBJ2-2, with TRBD1 matching over 10 bases. Germline CDR1 LGHNA, CDR2 YNFKEQ. J lost 7 bases, V lost 3 bases, and 5 bases had no gene match. The CDR3 runs 15 residues. The CDR3 reads CASSQPGQGNGELFF. The CDR3 nucleotides are TGTGCCAGCAGCCAGCCGGGACAGGGGAACGGGGAGCTGTTTTTT.

DNA of the CDR3: TGTGCCAGCAGTGATCGAGGGTATCAGCCCCAGCATTTT. This translates into CASSDRGYQPQHF. The J gene is TRBJ1-5, the V gene TRBV6-1; no clear D gene. The CDR3 spans 13 residues. Germline V gene lookup returns CDR1 MNHNS and CDR2 SASEGT. The V end was cut by 3 bases, the J end by 5 bases, with 8 bases between.

V gene TRBV7-9 combines with J gene TRBJ1-1; D is unclear. This CDR3 region has 15 residues. The V gene's germline CDR1 is SEHNR and CDR2 FQNEAQ (reference sequence). With 5 bases removed from V and 2 bases from J, the gap between germline ends came to 15 bases. CDR3 sequence: CASSPPWSGNTEAFF. The CDR3 bases are TGTGCCAGCAGCCCGCCGTGGTCGGGAAACACTGAAGCTTTCTTT.

CDR3 amino acids: CASSLGQENQPQHF. The DNA for the CDR3 is TGTGCCAGCAGTCTGGGACAAGAGAATCAGCCCCAGCATTTT. The chain couples TRBV6-5 to TRBJ1-5; weak D call: TRBD1 (6 bases). The germline CDR1 and CDR2 sequences are MNHEY and SVGAGI. Trimming pared 5 bases from V and 4 bases from J, leaving 12 bases between. CDR3 length: 14 amino acids.

The chain joins TRBV10-3 to TRBJ1-2, with a tentative D call TRBD1 (5 bases). This CDR3 is built from 15 residues. The germline V and J ends were trimmed by 3 bases and 2 bases, with 13 bases remaining between them. Germline loops: CDR1 ENHRY, CDR2 SYGVKD. The CDR3 region has the DNA TGTGCCATCAGTGACCTACAGGAAAAAAACTATGGCTACACCTTC. Its translation is CAISDLQEKNYGYTF.

The chain couples TRBV4-3 to TRBJ2-7; 10 bases map to TRBD1. V was pared by 5 bases and J by 4 bases, with 8 bases of the junction left unmatched. The CDR3 runs 15 residues. CDR1 and CDR2 (germline): LGHNA, YSLEER. For the CDR3, the DNA is TGCGCCAGCAGCAGCGGGACAGGGGATCGTTACGAGCAGTACTTC. Its protein product is CASSSGTGDRYEQYF.